Following are 3 T cell receptor beta chains from one sample sequenced in a study of vaccination effects on CD4 cells after COVID-19. These receptors' antigens are unknown. Sequencing was preceded by expansion of antigen-specific CD4+ T cells with viral peptide pools in the ViraFEST assay. Following culture for under 12 days, CD4+ T cells were isolated. This individual tested PCR-positive for SARS-CoV-2 infection between March and December 2020. Repertoires were generated with immunoSEQ multiplex PCR, while TCRdb's copy carries only in-frame clones and drops some. The sample has approximately 30,000 clones, under 80% seen once. The material was CD4+ T cells from PBMCs cultured with a peptide pool, obtained before COVID-19 vaccination. The origin of the receptors is a human donor who had a prior SARS-CoV-2 infection.

J is TRBJ2-2 and V is TRBV6-4; TRBD1 agrees at 8 bases. The CDR3 runs 16 residues. Germline loops: CDR1 MRHNA, CDR2 SNTAGT. V gave up 0 bases and J gave up 3 bases; unmatched junction bases: 3. CDR3 loop: CASSDSDRADTGELFF. CDR3 nucleotide sequence: TGTGCCAGCAGTGACTCGGACAGGGCAGACACCGGGGAGCTGTTTTTT.

V usage is TRBV7-8 and J usage is TRBJ1-3; D unresolved. V lost 1 base and J lost 0, with 10 bases in between. This CDR3 has 16 residues. The germline CDR1 and CDR2 sequences are SGHVS and FQNEAQ. CDR3 DNA: TGTGCCAGCAGCTTAGGTTACCGAAGCTCTGGAAACACCATATATTTT. Translation: CASSLGYRSSGNTIYF.

This chain links TRBV12-5 with TRBJ2-5; 14 bases map to TRBD2. The CDR3 has 16 residues. Germline loops: CDR1 LGHNT, CDR2 FRNRAP. Trimming removed 5 bases from V and 3 bases from J; junction bases left unmatched: 5. The CDR3 region has the DNA TGTGCTAGTGGTCTTGGACTAGCGGGAGGTGAAGAGACCCAGTACTTC. Residues: CASGLGLAGGEETQYF.